The clone carrying this T cell receptor (beta chain) appeared a few times. Authors' processing steps: Amplification of reference gene primers was used by the study to estimate nucleated cell counts. The data were produced by immunoSEQ multiplex PCR, yet TCRdb's version contains in-frame clones alone and is incomplete. That table supplies the V and J calls and clone size; D and trimming were determined from the DNA. This repertoire shows around 160,000 clones, approximately 75% found once; its top ten account for roughly a tenth. Trimming took 4 bases from V and 2 from J, leaving 9 bases between them. The CDR3 loop spans 14 amino acids. Germline V gives CDR1 LGHDT, CDR2 YNNKEL (reference sequence). The sample originates from a study of blood T cell repertoires in COVID-19. On the study more broadly: Samples came from the United States, Italy and Spain, spanning acute and convalescent COVID-19. T cells, B-cell-depleted T cells, or PBMCs provided the cDNA or gDNA that served as material.

The sequenced material came from peripheral blood. This chain connects TRBV3-1 (or the pseudogene TRBV3-2) to TRBJ1-5, with D perhaps matching TRBD1 (6 bases). This TCR came from a human donor in a cohort sampled during active COVID-19. The CDR3 DNA is TGTGCCAGCAGCCCCAGGGGTCGCAATCAGCCCCAGCATTTT. It codes for CASSPRGRNQPQHF.